This TCR beta chain derives from a study of blood T cell repertoires in COVID-19. About the study: Nucleic acid was either cDNA or gDNA, and it came from T cells, B-cell-depleted T cells, or PBMCs.

From germline, CDR1 is SGHDT and CDR2 YYEEEE. The length of the CDR3 is 16 residues. Trimming took 5 bases from V and 0 from J, leaving 15 bases between them. Sequenced by immunoSEQ multiplex PCR; TCRdb stores in-frame clones only, minus some. The sample contains more than 200,000 clones, roughly 91% of which appear only once. The sequencing input was PBMCs or T cells enriched from blood (not recorded which). The TCR sequence derives from a man aged 25-45 years in a cohort exposed to, infected with or recovered from COVID-19 (not recorded which). This sequence joins TRBV5-6 and TRBJ2-1; D may be TRBD1 (6 bases). CDR3 DNA: TGTGCCAGCAGTTATCGGACAGCGAGCTCCTACAATGAGCAGTTCTTC. Its translation: CASSYRTASSYNEQFF.